This is a list of T cell receptor beta chains from one sample in a study of response to subunit inactivated influenza vaccine. In TCRdb, the RT-PCR reads were re-called with MiXCR into one record per CDR3 protein. The top ten hold approximately 13% of the sample, which has under 550,000 distinct CDR3 sequences, 6.5% to 8% seen once. Sequenced material: PBMCs from blood, taken 23 months after vaccination. Receptors were obtained from a man aged 50-75 years who received an inactivated influenza vaccine. CDR3s include the opening cysteine and the closing phenylalanine or tryptophan. A D gene is named only where the DNA matches it firmly. Size is omitted from some rows. Given values are once, few, many or a class for expanded clones.

cdr3_aa cdr3_nt clone_size j_call d_call v_call
CASSEARTALYEQYF TGTGCCAGCAGTGAAGCGAGGACTGCGCTTTACGAGCAGTACTTC NA TRBJ2-7 NA TRBV6-1
CASSRRGHGKNIQYF TGTGCCAGCAGCCGCAGGGGGCATGGGAAAAACATTCAGTACTTC many TRBJ2-4 TRBD1 TRBV12-3/TRBV12-4
CASSFLIMWGYTF TGTGCCAGCAGTTTTTTAATAATGTGGGGCTACACCTTC few TRBJ1-2 NA TRBV12-3/TRBV12-4
CSVSSGRRPDTQYF TGCAGTGTCTCTAGCGGGAGACGACCAGATACGCAGTATTTT NA TRBJ2-3 TRBD2 TRBV20-1
CASGGAIYNEQFF TGTGCCAGCGGCGGAGCGATCTACAATGAGCAGTTCTTC many TRBJ2-1 NA TRBV3-1
CSLVEGLETQYF TGCAGCCTGGTCGAGGGGTTGGAGACCCAGTACTTC NA TRBJ2-5 NA TRBV20-1
CASSSGRGDQPQHF TGCGCCAGCAGCTCCGGCAGGGGAGATCAGCCCCAGCATTTT few TRBJ1-5 NA TRBV5-1
CATKGGQGATDTQYF TGTGCCACTAAAGGGGGGCAGGGGGCAACAGATACGCAGTATTTT few TRBJ2-3 TRBD1 TRBV6-1
CASSLEASGCGETQYF TGCGCCAGCAGCTTGGAAGCTAGCGGGTGCGGAGAGACCCAGTACTTC NA TRBJ2-5 TRBD2 TRBV5-1
CASRETGVVNEQYF TGTGCCAGCAGAGAGACAGGGGTCGTTAACGAGCAGTACTTC NA TRBJ2-7 TRBD1 TRBV6-2/TRBV6-3
CASSFLQGPEYEQYF TGTGCCAGCAGTTTTCTACAGGGACCGGAATACGAGCAGTACTTC few TRBJ2-7 NA TRBV28
CATSRALGVGTQPQHF TGTGCCACCAGCAGAGCCTTGGGGGTAGGCACTCAGCCCCAGCATTTT NA TRBJ1-5 NA TRBV15
CSVTGLAGVYEQYF TGCAGCGTCACGGGACTAGCGGGAGTGTACGAGCAGTACTTC many TRBJ2-7 TRBD2 TRBV29-1
CASRKTVVGELFF TGTGCCAGCAGAAAGACAGTCGTGGGGGAGCTGTTTTTT NA TRBJ2-2 NA TRBV6-6
CASRLPSGTNTGELFF TGCGCCAGCAGGTTACCTAGCGGAACTAACACCGGGGAGCTGTTTTTT many TRBJ2-2 TRBD2 TRBV5-1
CASSHGDYNEQFF TGTGCCAGCAGCCACGGCGACTACAATGAGCAGTTCTTC NA TRBJ2-1 NA TRBV4-2
CASSLLGQGQALAAEAFF TGTGCCAGCAGCCTACTCGGACAGGGCCAGGCCCTCGCTGCTGAAGCTTTCTTT few TRBJ1-1 TRBD1 TRBV7-8
CASSLTGIARETQYF TGTGCCAGCAGTTTGACGGGGATCGCAAGGGAGACCCAGTACTTC NA TRBJ2-5 NA TRBV12-3/TRBV12-4
CASSYLGLAPFNEQFF TGTGCCAGCAGTTACTTGGGACTAGCACCTTTCAATGAGCAGTTCTTC few TRBJ2-1 TRBD2 TRBV6-5
CATSPIRDGTGLGELFF TGTGCCACCAGCCCAATCCGCGATGGGACAGGGCTCGGGGAGCTGTTTTTT NA TRBJ2-2 TRBD1 TRBV15
CSANNRDAWVSPLHF TGCAGTGCAAACAACAGGGATGCGTGGGTTTCACCCCTCCACTTT many TRBJ1-6 NA TRBV20-1
CASSSSYRATDTQYF TGTGCCAGCAGCTCCTCCTACCGGGCTACAGATACGCAGTATTTT NA TRBJ2-3 NA TRBV7-2